A single sample is the source of the 25 T cell receptor beta chains below, sequenced in a study of tumor and adjacent non-tumor tissue in lung cancer. Three rounds of nested PCR, following a modified ARM-PCR protocol, produced the TCRbeta library. In TCRdb, the multiplex PCR reads were re-called with MiXCR into one record per CDR3 protein. The top ten clones hold less than 40% of a sample with about 60,000 distinct CDR3 sequences, around two thirds of them seen once. No cell sorting was done before RNA was extracted from the tissue. Distant lung tissue was collected more than 3 cm away from the tumor edge. The sample comprised distant non-tumor lung tissue. The source of these receptors is a man aged 65-85 years with non-small cell lung cancer.

As concerns this clonotype: A single base separates this from a much larger clone, so it may be a read error. The chain joins TRBV10-1 to TRBJ2-1, with D possibly matching TRBD1 (6 bases). Germline V gives CDR1 WNHNN, CDR2 SYGVQD (reference sequence). The CDR3 contains 14 residues. Here the CDR3 DNA reads TGCGCCAGCAACCGGGAACCGAGGGACAATGGGCAGTTCTTC. It translates to CASNREPRDNGQFF.

This clonotype was seen many times. The chain recombines TRBV5-4 with TRBJ1-1; D ambiguous. CDR1 is SGHNT, CDR2 YYREEE, per germline (reference sequence). V lost 8 bases and J lost 3, with 14 bases in between. This CDR3 has 13 amino acids. CDR3 in DNA: TGTGCCAGTCGGCTTCCGGGTCACACTGAAGCTTTCTTT. This sequence encodes CASRLPGHTEAFF.

As to this clonotype: Being one base from a much bigger clone, this may be a read error. The rearrangement links TRBV6-2 or TRBV6-3 to TRBJ2-3; 10 nucleotides line up with TRBD2. Per the germline V gene, CDR1 is MNHEY and CDR2 is SVGEGT. The CDR3 totals 15 residues. Unmatched junction bases numbered 5, after V lost 4 bases and J lost 4 bases. The CDR3 DNA sequence: TGTGCCAGCAGTTGGACAGCGGGAGGGGCAGATACGCAGTATTTT. Translating gives CASSWTAGGADTQYF.

Comment on this clonotype: One junction end disagrees with the germline gene, perhaps due to a read error. This sequence joins TRBV11-3 and TRBJ2-4, with unresolved D. Germline CDR1 and CDR2: SGHNT and YENEEA. CDR3 length: 16 amino acids. CDR3 in amino acids: CASSLNMGDSKDIQYF. The CDR3 DNA is TGTGCCAGCAGCTTGAACATGGGTGATTCCAAAGACATTCAGTACTTC.

A word on this clonotype: Compared with germline, one end of the junction differs, possibly owing to a read error. The V and J genes are TRBV10-3 and TRBJ2-5, with D hard to call. Germline values: CDR1 ENHRY, CDR2 SYGVKD. CDR3 size: 13 residues. The CDR3 bases are TGTGCCGTCAGTGAAAGAAGCCAAGAGATCCAGTACTTC. Amino acids: CAVSERSQEIQYF.

The table lists this clonotype with many counts. This rearrangement joins TRBV11-2 to TRBJ2-7; TRBD2 is a possible D gene (6 bases). This CDR3 region has 15 residues. V dropped 1 base and J dropped 6 bases, with 16 bases sitting between them. CDR1 is SGHAT, CDR2 FQNNGV, per germline. CDR3 in amino acids: CASSLAAGSGVEQYF. DNA for the CDR3: TGTGCCAGCAGCTTAGCGGCAGGGTCGGGGGTCGAGCAGTACTTC.

Regarding this clonotype: One base away lies a much larger clone, so this may be a sequencing read error. V usage is TRBV29-1 and J usage is TRBJ2-7, with 8 bases identical to TRBD1. In germline, CDR1 is SQVTM, CDR2 ANQGSEA. This CDR3 has 11 amino acids. For the CDR3, the DNA is TGCAGCGTTCTGACAGGGGTCGAGCAGTGCTTC. Its translation: CSVLTGVEQCF.

Points on this clonotype: A much bigger clone sits one base away, suggesting this may be a read error. The chain carries TRBV6-5 and TRBJ1-5, with TRBD1 as a possible D gene (6 bases). This CDR3 is 14 amino acids long. CDR1 and CDR2 (germline): MNHEY, SVGAGI. The V and J ends lost 9 bases and 4 bases respectively, with 16 bases between them. The CDR3 DNA sequence: TGTGCCAGACAAAAAGGGGACAAAAATCAGCCCCAGCATTTT. This translates into CARQKGDKNQPQHF.

This clonotype was picked up many times. The chain joins TRBV14 to TRBJ2-7; the D gene could be TRBD1 or TRBD2 (5 bases each). The V gene lost 7 bases and the J gene lost 3 bases, with 22 bases spanning the gap. From germline, CDR1 is SGHDN and CDR2 FVKESK. The CDR3 runs 16 residues. The CDR3 DNA reads TGTGCCAGCACCCCGGGGCCTACCAATTTCCACTACGAGCAGTACTTC. Its protein product is CASTPGPTNFHYEQYF.

Comments on this clonotype: This CDR3 fails to terminate in the conserved phenylalanine or tryptophan, so it likely reflects a read error. The V call is TRBV6-1, the J call TRBJ1-5; no definite D call. The CDR3 contains 16 residues. V dropped 8 bases and J dropped 2 bases, with 19 bases sitting between them. Germline V lookup: CDR1 MNHNS, CDR2 SASEGT. The CDR3 loop is CASREIGKGGNQPQHL. CDR3 DNA sequence: TGTGCCAGCCGAGAGATCGGAAAGGGAGGCAATCAGCCCCAGCATTTG.

As for this clonotype: Given a much more abundant clone one base away, this may be a read error. The chain combines TRBV5-4 with TRBJ2-2; 7 bases match TRBD1. The CDR3 spans 16 residues. Germline V lookup: CDR1 SGHNT, CDR2 YYREEE (reference sequence). Written as DNA, the CDR3 is TGTGCCAGCATCTTGGCTAGGGGGCTAAGCACCGGGGAGCTGTTTTTT. Translating it yields CASILARGLSTGELFF. Using reference TRBV5-4 and TRBJ2-2 for the parts outside the CDR3, the full variable domain is ETGVTQSPTHLIKTRGQQVTLRCSSQSGHNTVSWYQQALGQGPQFIFQYYREEENGRGNFPPRFSGLQFPNYSSELNVNALELDDSALYLCASILARGLSTGELFFGEGSRLTVL.

The rearrangement joins TRBV28 to TRBJ2-3; D perhaps matches TRBD2 (5 bases). Trimming removed 4 bases at V and 0 bases at J, with 8 bases between. This CDR3 is built from 14 residues. The germline V gene has CDR1 MDHEN and CDR2 SYDVKM. The CDR3 protein is CASSSWTSTDTQYF. The DNA of the CDR3 is TGTGCCAGCAGTTCTTGGACTAGCACAGATACGCAGTATTTT.

This clonotype was observed a few times. The missing conserved phenylalanine or tryptophan at the end of this CDR3 makes a read error likely. The chain combines TRBV5-1 with TRBJ2-7; TRBD2 aligns across 8 bases. From germline, CDR1 is SGHRS and CDR2 YFSETQ. With V trimmed by 4 bases and J by 1 base, 16 bases remained unmatched. The CDR3 is made up of 18 amino acids. The CDR3 DNA sequence: TGCGCCAGCAGCGTGGGACTAGAGGGGGGAACAGATTCCTACGAGCAGTACTCC. Translated, it gives CASSVGLEGGTDSYEQYS.

A single count supports this clonotype. This sequence may be a read error, since a much larger clone differs from it by one base. The chain joins TRBV28 to TRBJ2-3; 7 bases map to TRBD1. CDR1 MDHEN and CDR2 SYDVKM come from the germline V gene. CDR3 length: 15 amino acids. The CDR3 nucleotides are TGTGCCAGCAGTCTTGGGACAGTAGCCACAGATACGCTGTATTTT. Protein: CASSLGTVATDTLYF.

Points on this clonotype: This sequence may be a read error, since a much larger clone differs from it by one base. The chain has TRBV30 and TRBJ1-6, with a weak D call TRBD1 (6 bases). Germline V gene data show CDR1 as GTSNPN and CDR2 as SVGIG (reference sequence). There are 15 residues in the CDR3. The CDR3 reads CAWSEDGTTTSPLNF. The CDR3 bases are TGTGCCTGGAGTGAGGATGGGACAACAACTTCACCCCTCAACTTT. Using reference TRBV30 and TRBJ1-6 for the parts outside the CDR3, the full variable domain is SQTIHQWPATLVQPVGSPLSLECTVEGTSNPNLYWYRQAAGRGLQLLFYSVGIGQISSEVPQNLSASRPQDRQFILSSKKLLLSDSGFYLCAWSEDGTTTSPLNFGNGTRLTVT.

As for this clonotype: The CDR3 does not end in the conserved phenylalanine or tryptophan, so this is likely a read error. The V gene is TRBV6-1, the J gene TRBJ2-1, with no clear D. CDR3 length: 14 residues. Germline V gene lookup returns CDR1 MNHNS and CDR2 SASEGT. V was clipped by 6 bases and J by 4 bases, with 13 bases between them. This CDR3 reads CASRSGPSYNEQFL. CDR3 nucleotides: TGTGCCAGCAGGTCCGGCCCCTCATACAATGAGCAGTTCCTC.

The chain employs TRBV29-1 and TRBJ2-3, with TRBD1 matching 7 bases. CDR1 is SQVTM and CDR2 is ANQGSEA in the germline V gene. The ends lost 7 bases at V and 6 bases at J; junction bases unmatched: 31. CDR3 length: 20 amino acids. CDR3 bases: TGCAGCGCGAGACAGGGAGTGAGCACCAGAAGTTCGATCGGAAGGGATACGCAGTATTTT. The encoded protein is CSARQGVSTRSSIGRDTQYF.

Regarding this clonotype: A much larger clone is a single base away; this may be a read error. The chain is built from TRBV4-2 and TRBJ2-3; 11 nucleotides align to TRBD2. Germline V lookup: CDR1 LGHNA, CDR2 YNFKEQ. CDR3 size: 16 residues. CDR3 bases: TGTGCCAGCAGCGAGGGGGCTAGCGGGAGGACAGATACGCGGTATTTT. The encoded protein is CASSEGASGRTDTRYF.

This clonotype was detected ten times or more. This chain links TRBV13 with TRBJ2-1; D unclear. V gave up 5 bases and J gave up 8 bases, with 16 bases separating them. Germline values: CDR1 PRHDT, CDR2 FYEKMQ (reference sequence). The CDR3 is made up of 14 amino acids. Here the CDR3 DNA reads TGTGCCAGCAGCCGAACTGGGGATTTCGATGAGCAGTTCTTC. Its protein product is CASSRTGDFDEQFF.

The rearrangement links TRBV2 to TRBJ2-3, with 8 bases fitting TRBD1. The germline gives CDR1 SNHLY, CDR2 FYNNEI. J was trimmed by 5 bases and V by 5 bases; bases with no gene match: 9. The CDR3 is 15 residues long. CDR3 bases: TGTGCCAGCAGTTCGGACAGGGTGGAGGGAGATACGCAGTATTTT. Protein product: CASSSDRVEGDTQYF.

V and J are TRBV6-5 and TRBJ1-2, with no clear D. V was trimmed by 10 bases and J by 6 bases, leaving 21 bases between them. The CDR3 covers 14 residues. Germline loops: CDR1 MNHEY, CDR2 SVGAGI. In DNA, the CDR3 is TGTGCCAACACTAGGGCGGGCTCAGGAGATGGCTACACCTTC. This codes for CANTRAGSGDGYTF.

Comment on this clonotype: The junction shows a germline mismatch at one end, possibly a read error. The chain employs TRBV10-3 and TRBJ2-3; D is uncertain. Germline values: CDR1 ENHRY, CDR2 SYGVKD. The CDR3 has 12 amino acids. CDR3 DNA: TGTGCCATCGGTGAGATGGGAGATACGCAGTATTTT. It specifies CAIGEMGDTQYF.

The genes are TRBV19 and TRBJ2-7, with TRBD1 as a possible D gene (5 bases). The CDR3 is 15 residues long. V lost 9 bases and J 8 bases, leaving 26 bases between the germline ends. CDR1 is LNHDA, CDR2 SQIVND, per germline (reference sequence). The CDR3 here is CASSITHAREYKQYF. CDR3 sequence (DNA): TGTGCCAGCAGCATTACCCATGCCAGGGAATACAAGCAGTACTTC.

This clonotype was observed a single time. A read error may account for a junction end that differs from germline. The chain has TRBV6-5 and TRBJ2-2, with a weak D call TRBD2 (6 bases). The CDR3 is 12 amino acids. The germline CDR1 and CDR2 sequences are MNHEY and SVGAGI. The CDR3 region is CASSEDHRELSF. CDR3 nucleotides: TGTGCCAGCAGTGAAGATCACCGGGAGCTGTCTTTT.

About this clonotype: One end of the junction varies from germline; a read error may be responsible. V and J are TRBV6-5 and TRBJ2-7, with D unclear. Germline V gives CDR1 MNHEY, CDR2 SVGAGI. The CDR3 covers 15 residues. The CDR3 loop is CASSTSADGGYEQYF. CDR3 in DNA: TGCGCCAGCAGTACTTCCGCGGACGGTGGCTACGAGCAGTACTTC.